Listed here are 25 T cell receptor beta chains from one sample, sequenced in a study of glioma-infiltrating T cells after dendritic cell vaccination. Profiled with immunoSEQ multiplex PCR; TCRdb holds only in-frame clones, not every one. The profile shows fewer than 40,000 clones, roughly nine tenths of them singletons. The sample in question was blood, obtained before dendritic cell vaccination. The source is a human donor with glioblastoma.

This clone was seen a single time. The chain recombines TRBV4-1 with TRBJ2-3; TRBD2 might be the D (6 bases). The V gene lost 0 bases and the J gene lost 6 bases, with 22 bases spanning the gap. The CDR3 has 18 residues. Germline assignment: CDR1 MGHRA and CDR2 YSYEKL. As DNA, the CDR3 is TGCGCCAGCAGCCAAGATACGAGGGCTAGCGTACGGGGGGATACGCAGTATTTT. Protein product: CASSQDTRASVRGDTQYF.

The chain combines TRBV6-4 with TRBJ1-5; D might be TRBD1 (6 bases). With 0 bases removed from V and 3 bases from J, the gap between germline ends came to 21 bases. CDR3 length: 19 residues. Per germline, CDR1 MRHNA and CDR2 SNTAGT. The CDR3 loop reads CASSDSRDRGGRHNQPQHF. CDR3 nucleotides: TGTGCCAGCAGTGACTCGAGGGACCGGGGGGGGCGCCACAATCAGCCCCAGCATTTT.

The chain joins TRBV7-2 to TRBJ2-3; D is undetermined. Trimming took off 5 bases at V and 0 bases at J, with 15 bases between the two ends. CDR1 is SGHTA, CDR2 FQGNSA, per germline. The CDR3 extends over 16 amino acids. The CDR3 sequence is CASSRNLLSSTDTQYF. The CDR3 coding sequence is TGTGCCAGCAGCCGTAACCTCCTATCTAGCACAGATACGCAGTATTTT.

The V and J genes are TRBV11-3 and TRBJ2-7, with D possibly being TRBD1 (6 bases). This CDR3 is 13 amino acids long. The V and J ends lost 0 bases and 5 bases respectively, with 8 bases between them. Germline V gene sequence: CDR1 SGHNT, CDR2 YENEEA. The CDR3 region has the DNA TGTGCCAGCAGCTTAGAAACAGGGAACGAGCAGTACTTC. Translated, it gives CASSLETGNEQYF.

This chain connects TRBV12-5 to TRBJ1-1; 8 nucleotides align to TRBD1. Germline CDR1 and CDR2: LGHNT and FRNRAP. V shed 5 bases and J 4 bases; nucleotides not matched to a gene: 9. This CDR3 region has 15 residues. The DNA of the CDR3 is TGTGCTAGTGGTACCTCAGGGGGCAGCGGCACTGAAGCTTTCTTT. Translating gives CASGTSGGSGTEAFF.

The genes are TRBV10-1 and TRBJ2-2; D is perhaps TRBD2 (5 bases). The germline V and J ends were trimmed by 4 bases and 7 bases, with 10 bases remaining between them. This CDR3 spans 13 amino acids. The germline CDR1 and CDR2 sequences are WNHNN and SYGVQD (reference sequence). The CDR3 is CASSGRRNGELFF. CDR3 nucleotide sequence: TGCGCCAGCAGTGGTAGGAGGAACGGGGAGCTGTTTTTT.

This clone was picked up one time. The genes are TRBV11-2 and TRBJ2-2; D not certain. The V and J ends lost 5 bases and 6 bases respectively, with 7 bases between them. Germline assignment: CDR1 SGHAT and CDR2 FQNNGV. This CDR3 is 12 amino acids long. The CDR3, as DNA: TGTGCCAGCAGCGTTCGGGCCGGGGAGCTGTTTTTT. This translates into CASSVRAGELFF.

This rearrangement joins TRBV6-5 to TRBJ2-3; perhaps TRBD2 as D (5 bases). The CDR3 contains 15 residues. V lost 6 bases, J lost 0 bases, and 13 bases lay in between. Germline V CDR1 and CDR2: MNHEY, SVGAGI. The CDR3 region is CASRKAGVSTDTQYF. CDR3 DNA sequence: TGTGCCAGCAGAAAGGCCGGGGTTAGCACAGATACGCAGTATTTT.

CDR3 sequence (DNA): TGTGCCAGCAGCCCACGACAACTAGCGGGGGAGCAGTACTTC. It specifies CASSPRQLAGEQYF. The V and J genes are TRBV2 and TRBJ2-5; 11 nucleotides match TRBD2. After removal of 6 bases from V and 11 bases from J, the junction contained 11 bases not matched to a gene. The CDR3 spans 14 residues. CDR1 SNHLY and CDR2 FYNNEI come from the germline V gene. Using reference TRBV2 and TRBJ2-5 for the parts outside the CDR3, the full variable domain is EPEVTQTPSHQVTQMGQEVILRCVPISNHLYFYWYRQILGQKVEFLVSFYNNEISEKSEIFDDQFSVERPDGSNFTLKIRSTKLEDSAMYFCASSPRQLAGEQYFGPGTRLLVL.

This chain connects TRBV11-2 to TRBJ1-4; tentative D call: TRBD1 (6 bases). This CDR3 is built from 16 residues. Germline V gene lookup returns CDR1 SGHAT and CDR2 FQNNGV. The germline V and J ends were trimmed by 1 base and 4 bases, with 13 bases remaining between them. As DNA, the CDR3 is TGTGCCAGCAGCTTAGGGCCGGACAGAGATAATGAAAAACTGTTTTTT. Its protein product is CASSLGPDRDNEKLFF.

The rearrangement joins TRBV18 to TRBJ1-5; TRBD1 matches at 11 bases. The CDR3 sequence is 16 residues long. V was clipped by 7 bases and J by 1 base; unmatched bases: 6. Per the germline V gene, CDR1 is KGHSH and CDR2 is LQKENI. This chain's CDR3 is CASLGQGAFSNQPQHF. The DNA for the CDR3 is TGTGCCAGCTTAGGACAGGGGGCTTTCAGCAATCAGCCCCAGCATTTT.

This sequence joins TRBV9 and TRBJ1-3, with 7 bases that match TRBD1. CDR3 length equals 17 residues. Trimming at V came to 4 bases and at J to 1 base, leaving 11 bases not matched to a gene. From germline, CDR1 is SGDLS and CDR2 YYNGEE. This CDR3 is CASSPRQGVGSGNTIYF. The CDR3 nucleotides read TGTGCCAGCAGCCCAAGACAGGGAGTCGGATCTGGAAACACCATATATTTT.

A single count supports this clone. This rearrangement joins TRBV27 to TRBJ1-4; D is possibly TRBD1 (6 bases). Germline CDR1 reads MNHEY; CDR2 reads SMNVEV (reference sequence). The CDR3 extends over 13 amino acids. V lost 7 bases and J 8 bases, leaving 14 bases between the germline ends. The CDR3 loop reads CASIARGGEKLFF. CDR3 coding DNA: TGTGCCAGCATAGCTAGGGGGGGAGAAAAACTGTTTTTT.

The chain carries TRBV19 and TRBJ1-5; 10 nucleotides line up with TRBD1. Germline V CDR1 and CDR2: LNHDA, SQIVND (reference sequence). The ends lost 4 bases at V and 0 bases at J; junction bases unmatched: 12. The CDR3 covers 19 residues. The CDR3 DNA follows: TGTGCCAGTAGTAGCCGACAGGGGGCGCGAGGTAATAGCAATCAGCCCCAGCATTTT. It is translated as CASSSRQGARGNSNQPQHF.

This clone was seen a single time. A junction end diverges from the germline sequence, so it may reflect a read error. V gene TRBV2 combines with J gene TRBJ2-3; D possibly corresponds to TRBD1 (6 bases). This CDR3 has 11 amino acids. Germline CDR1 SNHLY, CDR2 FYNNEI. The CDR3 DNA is TGTGCCAGCATGAGGACAGTTACGCAGTATTTT. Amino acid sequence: CASMRTVTQYF.

For the CDR3, the DNA is TGTGCCAGCAGTTATGGTAGATATGAAAAACTGTTTTTT. Translation: CASSYGRYEKLFF. The chain carries TRBV6-5 and TRBJ1-4, with D unresolved. CDR1 is MNHEY and CDR2 is SVGAGI in the germline V gene. V was cut by 3 bases and J by 6 bases, with 8 bases left in between. This CDR3 has 13 residues.

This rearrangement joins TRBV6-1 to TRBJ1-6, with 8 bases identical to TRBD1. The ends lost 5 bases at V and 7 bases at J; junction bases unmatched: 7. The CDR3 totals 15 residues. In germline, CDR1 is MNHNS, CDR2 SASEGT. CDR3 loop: CASSPQGGRNSPLHF. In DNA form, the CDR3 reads TGTGCCAGCAGTCCACAGGGGGGCCGAAATTCACCCCTCCACTTT.

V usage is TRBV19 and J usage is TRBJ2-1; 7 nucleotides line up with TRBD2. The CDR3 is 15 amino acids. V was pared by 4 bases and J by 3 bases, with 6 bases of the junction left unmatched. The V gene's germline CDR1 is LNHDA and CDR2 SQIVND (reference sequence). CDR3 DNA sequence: TGTGCCAGTAGTACGGGCGGGGGATTCTACAATGAGCAGTTCTTC. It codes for CASSTGGGFYNEQFF.

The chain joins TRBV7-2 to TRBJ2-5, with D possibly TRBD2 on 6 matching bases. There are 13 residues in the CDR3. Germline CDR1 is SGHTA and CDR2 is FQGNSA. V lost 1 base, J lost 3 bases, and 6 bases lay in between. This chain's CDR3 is CASSLGTKETQYF. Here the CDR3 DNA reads TGTGCCAGCAGCTTAGGGACTAAAGAGACCCAGTACTTC.

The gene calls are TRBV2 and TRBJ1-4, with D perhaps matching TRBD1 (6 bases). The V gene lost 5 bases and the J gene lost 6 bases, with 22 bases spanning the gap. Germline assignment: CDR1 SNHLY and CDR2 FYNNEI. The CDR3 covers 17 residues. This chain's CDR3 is CASSYQTPGASDEKLFF. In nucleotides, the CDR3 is TGTGCCAGCAGTTATCAGACCCCAGGGGCATCAGATGAAAAACTGTTTTTT. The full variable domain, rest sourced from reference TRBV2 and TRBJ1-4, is EPEVTQTPSHQVTQMGQEVILRCVPISNHLYFYWYRQILGQKVEFLVSFYNNEISEKSEIFDDQFSVERPDGSNFTLKIRSTKLEDSAMYFCASSYQTPGASDEKLFFGSGTQLSVL.

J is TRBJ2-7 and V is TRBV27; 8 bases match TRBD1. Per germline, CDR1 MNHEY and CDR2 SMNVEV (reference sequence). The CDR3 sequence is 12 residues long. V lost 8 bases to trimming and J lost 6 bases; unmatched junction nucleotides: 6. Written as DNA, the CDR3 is TGTGCCAGCTGCACGACAGGGGCCGAGCAGTACTTC. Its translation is CASCTTGAEQYF.

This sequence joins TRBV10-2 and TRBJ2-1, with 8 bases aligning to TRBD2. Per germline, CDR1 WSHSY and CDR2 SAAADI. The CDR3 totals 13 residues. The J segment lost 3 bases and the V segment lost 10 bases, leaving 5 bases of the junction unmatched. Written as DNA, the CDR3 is TGCGCCATACTAGCGGACGGCTACAATGAGCAGTTCTTC. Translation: CAILADGYNEQFF.

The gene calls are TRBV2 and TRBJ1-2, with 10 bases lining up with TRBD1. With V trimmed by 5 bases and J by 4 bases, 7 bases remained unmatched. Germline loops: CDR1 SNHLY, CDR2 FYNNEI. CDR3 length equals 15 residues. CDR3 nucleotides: TGTGCCAGCAGTTCGACAGGGGGCAGTAGCTATGGCTACACCTTC. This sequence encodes CASSSTGGSSYGYTF.

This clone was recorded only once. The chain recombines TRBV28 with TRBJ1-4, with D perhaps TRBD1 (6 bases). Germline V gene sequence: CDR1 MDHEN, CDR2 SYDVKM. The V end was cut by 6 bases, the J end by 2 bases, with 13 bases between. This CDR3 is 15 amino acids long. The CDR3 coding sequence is TGTGCCAGCAGCCAACAGGGTTTGACTAATGAAAAACTGTTTTTT. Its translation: CASSQQGLTNEKLFF.

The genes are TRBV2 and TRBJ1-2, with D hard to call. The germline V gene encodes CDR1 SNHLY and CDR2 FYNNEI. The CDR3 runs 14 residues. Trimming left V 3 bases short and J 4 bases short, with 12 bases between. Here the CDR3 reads CASSERGIRYGYTF. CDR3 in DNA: TGTGCCAGCAGTGAGAGAGGGATCCGCTATGGCTACACCTTC. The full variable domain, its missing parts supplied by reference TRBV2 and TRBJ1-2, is EPEVTQTPSHQVTQMGQEVILRCVPISNHLYFYWYRQILGQKVEFLVSFYNNEISEKSEIFDDQFSVERPDGSNFTLKIRSTKLEDSAMYFCASSERGIRYGYTFGSGTRLTVV.